These 11 T cell receptor beta chains were sequenced from one sample in a study of T-cell reconstitution after alpha-beta-depleted transplantation in children. Unique molecular identifiers tagged the TCRbeta library. TCRdb redid the calling of the PCR reads with MiXCR, one entry per CDR3 protein. The sample records about 230,000 distinct CDR3 sequences, approximately 10% being singletons. The source material was PBMCs, sampled before TCRalphabeta/CD19-depleted stem cell transplant. Receptors were obtained from a child under two years old with acute myeloid leukemia, due to receive a stem cell transplant.

To note about this clonotype: Given a much more abundant clone one base away, this may be a read error. This chain links TRBV5-8 with TRBJ1-2; a possible D gene is TRBD1 (5 bases). CDR3 size: 15 residues. CDR1 is SGHTS, CDR2 YDEGEE, per germline. The germline V and J ends were trimmed by 5 bases and 2 bases, with 16 bases remaining between them. CDR3 sequence reads: CASRFGAAANYGYTF. Written as DNA, the CDR3 is TGTGCCAGCAGGTTTGGGGCAGCGGCCAACTATGGCTACACCTTC.

This clonotype was seen many times. The chain couples TRBV10-2 to TRBJ2-7; D might be TRBD2 (5 bases). Germline loops: CDR1 WSHSY, CDR2 SAAADI. The CDR3 runs to 17 residues. Trimming took 6 bases from V and 3 from J, leaving 24 bases between them. In DNA, the CDR3 is TGCGCCAGCAGCTCTCCCTCGGTGGGTTTCGGGGACTACGAGCAGTACTTC. Translation gives CASSSPSVGFGDYEQYF.

There are many counts of this clonotype. This rearrangement joins TRBV5-1 to TRBJ1-5; D remains ambiguous. The germline V gene encodes CDR1 SGHRS and CDR2 YFSETQ. V was clipped by 1 base and J by 5 bases, with 10 bases between them. CDR3 length equals 14 residues. The CDR3 region has the DNA TGCGCCAGCAGCTTGTACGGCACCGATCAGCCCCAGCATTTT. Protein sequence: CASSLYGTDQPQHF.

This clonotype was counted at least ten times. The chain employs TRBV7-2 and TRBJ2-3, with 7 bases that match TRBD2. The CDR3 totals 15 residues. From germline, CDR1 is SGHTA and CDR2 FQGNSA. V was pared by 3 bases and J by 1 base, with 4 bases of the junction left unmatched. In DNA, the CDR3 is TGTGCCAGCAGCTTCCTAAGCGGGGGCACAGATACGCAGTATTTT. It translates to CASSFLSGGTDTQYF.

In this sample, this clonotype turned up many times. The V call is TRBV6-5, the J call TRBJ1-6; a possible D gene is TRBD1 (5 bases). Trimming removed 2 bases at V and 6 bases at J, with 11 bases between. The germline V gene has CDR1 MNHEY and CDR2 SVGAGI. The length of the CDR3 is 15 residues. This CDR3 is CASSYTDGGNSPLHF. In DNA form, the CDR3 reads TGTGCCAGCAGTTACACCGATGGGGGTAATTCACCCCTCCACTTT.

Turning to this clonotype: This may arise from a read error, as a much more abundant clone is one base away. V is TRBV20-1 and J is TRBJ2-4, with D tentatively TRBD2 (5 bases). This CDR3 is 15 amino acids long. Germline V CDR1 and CDR2: DFQATT, SNEGSKA (reference sequence). The CDR3 spells CSARGPTLAKNIPYF. DNA for the CDR3: TGCAGTGCTAGAGGGCCTACCCTAGCCAAAAACATTCCGTACTTC.

This clonotype was recorded at least ten times. The chain links TRBV7-2 to TRBJ1-2, with D possibly TRBD1 on 5 matching bases. The V and J ends lost 5 bases and 2 bases respectively, with 9 bases between them. Per germline, CDR1 SGHTA and CDR2 FQGNSA. The CDR3 totals 13 residues. The CDR3 sequence: CASSQGRNYGYTF. In nucleotides, the CDR3 is TGTGCCAGCAGCCAGGGACGGAACTATGGCTACACCTTC.

The rearrangement joins TRBV6-6 to TRBJ2-1, with D unresolved. V lost 10 bases to trimming and J lost 10 bases, with 14 bases between them. The CDR3 loop spans 11 amino acids. Looked up from germline, CDR1 is MNHNY and CDR2 is SVGAGI (reference sequence). The CDR3 region has the DNA TGTGCCACCCAATGGCGGCGGGAGCAGTTCTTC. It specifies CATQWRREQFF.

The table lists this clonotype with many counts. This chain links TRBV5-6 with TRBJ2-7; 7 bases are a match to TRBD2. The junction had 8 bases not matched to a gene; V was cut back by 3 bases and J by 2 bases. CDR3 length: 15 amino acids. Per the germline V gene, CDR1 is SGHDT and CDR2 is YYEEEE. CDR3 sequence (DNA): TGTGCCAGCAGCTCACGAGCGGGGCTAACCTACGAGCAGTACTTC. Translation: CASSSRAGLTYEQYF.

This clonotype has more than one count but fewer than ten. The chain uses TRBV5-1 and TRBJ2-2; D might be TRBD1 or TRBD2, each matching 6 bases. CDR3 length: 14 amino acids. V lost 4 bases to trimming and J lost 4 bases, with 11 bases between them. The germline V gene encodes CDR1 SGHRS and CDR2 YFSETQ. CDR3 sequence reads: CASSRTAGTGELFF. CDR3 coding DNA: TGCGCCAGCAGCAGGACAGCGGGCACCGGGGAGCTGTTTTTT.

This clonotype was detected many times. The chain uses TRBV7-2 and TRBJ2-2; no clear D gene. The V end was cut by 5 bases, the J end by 0 bases, with 10 bases between. Germline CDR1 SGHTA, CDR2 FQGNSA. CDR3 length: 15 amino acids. CDR3 loop: CASSQRVTNTGELFF. DNA for the CDR3: TGTGCCAGCAGCCAAAGGGTTACGAACACCGGGGAGCTGTTTTTT.